Listed here are 20 T cell receptor beta chains from one sample, sequenced in a study of response to subunit inactivated influenza vaccine. Each CDR3 protein gets one entry after TCRdb re-called the RT-PCR reads with MiXCR. Among more than 500,000 distinct CDR3 sequences listed, 10% to 12% were seen once. These same data were also listed under a study on T cells expressing NK-cell markers. That study adds: Beta-chain TCR cDNA was generated via 5'RACE template switching with UMIs.

The specimen comprised PBMCs from blood, sampled on the day of vaccination. These receptor sequences come from a man aged 50 to 60 who received an inactivated influenza vaccine.

This clonotype was seen many times. The rearrangement uses TRBV20-1 and TRBJ1-5; 7 bases are a match to TRBD1. The CDR3 runs 14 residues. In germline, CDR1 is DFQATT, CDR2 SNEGSKA (reference sequence). V was clipped by 2 bases and J by 5 bases; unmatched bases: 6. CDR3 DNA sequence: TGCAGTGCTAGATTGACAGGGAACTATCAGCCCCAGCATTTT. Translated: CSARLTGNYQPQHF.

This clonotype was detected only a few times. J is TRBJ2-7 and V is TRBV6-1; 7 bases match TRBD1. Per the germline V gene, CDR1 is MNHNS and CDR2 is SASEGT. J gave up 0 bases and V 4 bases, and 9 bases lay outside the gene matches. The CDR3 has 16 amino acids. CDR3: CASSGGQAAASYEQYF. In DNA form, the CDR3 reads TGTGCCAGCAGTGGTGGACAGGCCGCCGCCTCCTACGAGCAGTACTTC.

This clonotype was found many times. The chain employs TRBV7-9 and TRBJ2-1, with TRBD2 identical over 10 bases. The germline CDR1 and CDR2 sequences are SEHNR and FQNEAQ (reference sequence). Trimming at V came to 4 bases and at J to 7 bases, leaving 10 bases not matched to a gene. The length of the CDR3 is 16 residues. As DNA, the CDR3 is TGTGCCAGCAGCTCCCCAATAGCGGGAGGCTTTAATGAGCAGTTCTTC. Amino acid sequence: CASSSPIAGGFNEQFF.

This clonotype was found many times. The chain uses TRBV5-1 and TRBJ2-7, with a weak D call TRBD1 (6 bases). Germline assignment: CDR1 SGHRS and CDR2 YFSETQ. V was pared by 0 bases and J by 4 bases, with 14 bases between. This CDR3 has 15 residues. Here the CDR3 DNA reads TGCGCCAGCAGCTTGGTTGGACAGCTTGAATACGAGCAGTACTTC. Encoded protein: CASSLVGQLEYEQYF.

This clonotype was picked up a small number of times. The rearrangement links TRBV28 to TRBJ1-3, with a weak D call TRBD1 (5 bases). Germline values: CDR1 MDHEN, CDR2 SYDVKM. Trimming cost V 4 bases and J 4 bases, with 11 bases left between them. There are 14 residues in the CDR3. CDR3 bases: TGTGCCAGCAGTTCCGGGGCGGCCGGAAACACCATATATTTT. It is translated as CASSSGAAGNTIYF.

The V gene is TRBV6-2 or TRBV6-3, the J gene TRBJ2-2; 11 bases are a match to TRBD2. The CDR3 is 17 residues long. The junction had 10 bases not matched to a gene; V was cut back by 6 bases and J by 4 bases. The germline gives CDR1 MNHEY, CDR2 SVGEGT. The CDR3 is CASRKLAGASSTGELFF. The CDR3 DNA reads as TGTGCCAGCAGGAAACTAGCGGGGGCCTCGAGCACCGGGGAGCTGTTTTTT.

The V gene is TRBV12-3 or TRBV12-4, the J gene TRBJ2-7, with 11 bases that match TRBD2. The CDR3 is 15 residues long. The ends lost 7 bases at V and 3 bases at J; junction bases unmatched: 8. DNA for the CDR3: TGTGCCAGCACAACCTTGCTAGCGGGAGGCTACGAGCAGTACTTC. This translates into CASTTLLAGGYEQYF.

The gene calls are TRBV12-3 or TRBV12-4 and TRBJ2-3; D is unresolved. V was shortened by 4 bases and J by 6 bases, with 11 bases between the two germline ends. This CDR3 has 13 residues. CDR3 coding DNA: TGTGCCAGCAGTTCGGACCGGTGGGATACGCAGTATTTT. It codes for CASSSDRWDTQYF.

The chain combines TRBV5-1 with TRBJ2-3, with D possibly matching TRBD1 (6 bases). V was trimmed by 4 bases and J by 3 bases, leaving 15 bases between them. This CDR3 has 15 residues. Germline CDR1 reads SGHRS; CDR2 reads YFSETQ. The CDR3 region is CASSVTGKRTDTQYF. The CDR3 nucleotides read TGCGCCAGCAGCGTAACAGGGAAGAGGACAGATACGCAGTATTTT.

J is TRBJ1-4 and V is TRBV4-2; 8 nucleotides line up with TRBD1. The CDR3 is 16 residues long. V dropped 4 bases and J dropped 2; count of bases not matched to a gene: 6. The germline V gene encodes CDR1 LGHNA and CDR2 YNFKEQ. This CDR3 reads CASSPRTGFTNEKLFF. The CDR3 coding sequence is TGTGCCAGCAGCCCTCGGACAGGGTTCACTAATGAAAAACTGTTTTTT.

The CDR3 DNA reads as TGTGCCAGCAGGACCGGGACTAGGGGCTCCGGGGAGCTGTTTTTT. Its translation is CASRTGTRGSGELFF. The chain joins TRBV12-3 or TRBV12-4 to TRBJ2-2; 8 positions agree with TRBD2. V lost 6 bases and J lost 6; bases outside the gene matches: 9. This CDR3 is 15 amino acids long.

The sample holds many counts of this clonotype. The CDR3, as DNA: TGCAGTGCTAGCCGGGGGTATGGCTACACCTTC. Encoded protein: CSASRGYGYTF. The genes are TRBV20-1 and TRBJ1-2; TRBD1 is a possible D gene (5 bases). CDR3 size: 11 residues. V lost 3 bases and J lost 5, with 7 bases in between. CDR1 and CDR2 (germline): DFQATT, SNEGSKA (reference sequence).

This clonotype was observed a few times. The CDR3 nucleotides read TGTGCCATCAGTGAGTCGCAGGGCAATCAGCCCCAGCATTTT. Protein product: CAISESQGNQPQHF. This chain links TRBV10-3 with TRBJ1-5; D not resolved. The CDR3 extends over 14 amino acids. CDR1 is ENHRY, CDR2 SYGVKD, per germline. V lost 0 bases, J lost 2 bases, and 5 bases lay in between.

This clonotype has more than one count but fewer than ten. In DNA, the CDR3 is TGCGCCAGCAGCCAAACGAGGACTAGCGGGACCGTTACAGATACGCAGTATTTT. Amino acids: CASSQTRTSGTVTDTQYF. This sequence joins TRBV5-1 and TRBJ2-3, with 12 bases aligning to TRBD2. The CDR3 has 18 residues. V gave up 4 bases and J gave up 3 bases; unmatched junction bases: 12. CDR1 and CDR2 (germline): SGHRS, YFSETQ. Combining the CDR3 with reference TRBV5-1 and TRBJ2-3 gives the whole variable domain KAGVTQTPRYLIKTRGQQVTLSCSPISGHRSVSWYQQTPGQGLQFLFEYFSETQRNKGNFPGRFSGRQFSNSRSEMNVSTLELGDSALYLCASSQTRTSGTVTDTQYFGPGTRLTVL.

This clonotype was counted at least ten times. This chain joins TRBV20-1 and TRBJ1-1, with 7 bases identical to TRBD1. The CDR3 covers 13 residues. CDR1 and CDR2 from the germline V gene are DFQATT and SNEGSKA (reference sequence). V gave up 7 bases and J gave up 4 bases; unmatched junction bases: 9. This CDR3 is CSVEGAGGTEAFF. Written as DNA, the CDR3 is TGCAGTGTGGAGGGGGCTGGTGGCACTGAAGCTTTCTTT.

In DNA form, the CDR3 reads TGTGCCAGCGGCCCTGTTCTGAGCAATCAGCCCCAGCATTTT. This sequence encodes CASGPVLSNQPQHF. The V and J genes are TRBV7-2 and TRBJ1-5; D is undetermined. Trimming removed 8 bases from V and 1 base from J, with 12 bases in between. Germline V lookup: CDR1 SGHTA, CDR2 FQGNSA. This CDR3 has 14 residues.

V is TRBV5-1 and J is TRBJ2-3; weak D call: TRBD1 (6 bases). Germline V gene lookup returns CDR1 SGHRS and CDR2 YFSETQ. The V and J ends lost 6 bases and 4 bases respectively, with 18 bases between them. CDR3 length: 15 amino acids. The CDR3 nucleotides read TGCGCCAGCACCCTTCCACAGGGAGCGGCAGATACGCAGTATTTT. Amino acid sequence: CASTLPQGAADTQYF.

This rearrangement joins TRBV12-3 or TRBV12-4 to TRBJ1-1, with 8 bases lining up with TRBD1. This CDR3 contains 13 residues. The junction had 8 bases not matched to a gene; V was cut back by 11 bases and J by 3 bases. CDR3 DNA: TGTGCCGCTACAGGGGGTGGGGACACTGAAGCTTTCTTT. Its translation: CAATGGGDTEAFF.

This clonotype was detected many times. The V call is TRBV19, the J call TRBJ2-4, with 7 nucleotides matching TRBD1. The germline CDR1 and CDR2 sequences are LNHDA and SQIVND (reference sequence). Unmatched junction bases numbered 8, after V lost 6 bases and J lost 0 bases. This CDR3 comprises 16 residues. The CDR3 here is CASSKQGKGAKNIQYF. CDR3 nucleotide sequence: TGTGCCAGTAGCAAACAGGGGAAGGGAGCCAAAAACATTCAGTACTTC.

Regarding this clonotype: The junction does not match germline at one end; this may be a read error. This sequence joins TRBV5-1 and TRBJ1-1; the D is unclear. There are 15 residues in the CDR3. Germline V gene sequence: CDR1 SGHRS, CDR2 YFSETQ. The CDR3 bases are TGCGCCAGCAGTTCCGGCAGAAAACTGAACGCTGAAGCTTTCTTT. Residues: CASSSGRKLNAEAFF.